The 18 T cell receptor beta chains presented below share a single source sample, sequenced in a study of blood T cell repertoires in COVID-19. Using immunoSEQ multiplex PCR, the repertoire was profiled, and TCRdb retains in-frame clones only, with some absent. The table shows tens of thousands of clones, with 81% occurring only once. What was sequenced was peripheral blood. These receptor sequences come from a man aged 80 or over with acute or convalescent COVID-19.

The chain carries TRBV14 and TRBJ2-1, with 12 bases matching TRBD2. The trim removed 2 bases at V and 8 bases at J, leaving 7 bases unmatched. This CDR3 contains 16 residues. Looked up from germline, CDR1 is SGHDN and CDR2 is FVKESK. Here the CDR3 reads CASSQIGLAGSYEQFF. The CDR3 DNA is TGTGCCAGCAGCCAAATCGGACTAGCGGGATCTTATGAGCAGTTCTTC.

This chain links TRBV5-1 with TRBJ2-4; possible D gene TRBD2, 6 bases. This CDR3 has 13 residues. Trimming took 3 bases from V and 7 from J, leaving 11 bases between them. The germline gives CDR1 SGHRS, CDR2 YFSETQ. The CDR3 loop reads CASSSPGLNIQYF. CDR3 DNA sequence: TGCGCCAGCAGCTCGCCGGGACTTAACATTCAGTACTTC.

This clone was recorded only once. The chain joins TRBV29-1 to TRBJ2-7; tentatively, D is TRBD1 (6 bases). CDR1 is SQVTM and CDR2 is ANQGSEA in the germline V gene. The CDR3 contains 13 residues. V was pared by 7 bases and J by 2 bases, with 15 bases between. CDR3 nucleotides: TGCAGCGCAATCCGGGACACAACCTACGAGCAGTACTTC. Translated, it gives CSAIRDTTYEQYF.

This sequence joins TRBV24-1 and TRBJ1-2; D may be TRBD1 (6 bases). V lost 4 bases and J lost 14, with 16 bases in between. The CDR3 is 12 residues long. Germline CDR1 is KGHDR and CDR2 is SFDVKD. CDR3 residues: CATSDQTGSITF. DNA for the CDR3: TGTGCCACCAGTGACCAAACAGGGAGTATAACCTTC.

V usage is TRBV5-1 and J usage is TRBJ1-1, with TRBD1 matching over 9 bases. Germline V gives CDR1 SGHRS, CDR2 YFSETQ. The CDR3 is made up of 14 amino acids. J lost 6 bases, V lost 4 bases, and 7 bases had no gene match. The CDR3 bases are TGCGCCAGCAGCGAAGAGGACAGGGGCTCTGAAGCTTTCTTT. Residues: CASSEEDRGSEAFF.

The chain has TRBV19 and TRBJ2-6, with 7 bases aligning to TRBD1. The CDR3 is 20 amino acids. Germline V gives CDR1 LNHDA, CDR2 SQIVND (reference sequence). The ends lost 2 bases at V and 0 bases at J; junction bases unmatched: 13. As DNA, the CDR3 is TGTGCCAGTAGTATAAGGGGACAGAGTTATAGCAGCTCTGGGGCCAACGTCCTGACTTTC. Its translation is CASSIRGQSYSSSGANVLTF.

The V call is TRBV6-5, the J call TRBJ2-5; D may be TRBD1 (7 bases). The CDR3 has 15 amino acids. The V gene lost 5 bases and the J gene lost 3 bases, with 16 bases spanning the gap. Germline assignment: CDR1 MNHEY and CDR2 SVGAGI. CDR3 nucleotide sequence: TGTGCCAGCAGTCCACTACAGGGGAGGAAAGAGACCCAGTACTTC. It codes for CASSPLQGRKETQYF.

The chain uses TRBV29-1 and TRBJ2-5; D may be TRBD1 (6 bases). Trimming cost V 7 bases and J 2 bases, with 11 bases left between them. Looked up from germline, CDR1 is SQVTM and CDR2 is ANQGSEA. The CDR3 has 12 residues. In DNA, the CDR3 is TGCAGCGCCCTGGACAGTCAAGAGACCCAGTACTTC. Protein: CSALDSQETQYF.

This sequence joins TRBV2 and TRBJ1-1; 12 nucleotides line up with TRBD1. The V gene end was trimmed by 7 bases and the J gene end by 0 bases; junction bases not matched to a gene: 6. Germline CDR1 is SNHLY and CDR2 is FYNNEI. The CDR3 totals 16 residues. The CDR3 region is CASTGQGALVNTEAFF. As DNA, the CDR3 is TGTGCCAGCACGGGACAGGGGGCTCTGGTGAACACTGAAGCTTTCTTT.

This CDR3 is CASSVTGGLGAGELFF. CDR3 in DNA: TGTGCCAGCAGTGTCACAGGGGGCCTAGGGGCCGGGGAGCTGTTTTTT. The rearrangement joins TRBV6-4 to TRBJ2-2; TRBD1 matches at 9 bases. With 4 bases clipped from V and 6 bases from J, the junction kept 9 bases outside the gene matches. Germline CDR1 and CDR2: MRHNA and SNTAGT. CDR3 length: 16 residues.

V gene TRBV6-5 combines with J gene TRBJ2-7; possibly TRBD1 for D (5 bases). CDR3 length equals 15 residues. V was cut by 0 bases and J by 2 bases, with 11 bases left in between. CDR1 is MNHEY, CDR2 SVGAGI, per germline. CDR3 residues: CASSYSNKGPYEQYF. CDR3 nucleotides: TGTGCCAGCAGTTACTCGAATAAGGGGCCCTACGAGCAGTACTTC.

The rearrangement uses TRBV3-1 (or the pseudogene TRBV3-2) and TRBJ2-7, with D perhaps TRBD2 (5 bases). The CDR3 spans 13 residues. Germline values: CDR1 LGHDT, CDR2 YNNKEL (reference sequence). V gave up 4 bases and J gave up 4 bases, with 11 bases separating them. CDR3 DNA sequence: TGTGCCAGCAGCCTCCTCGGGGAGTACGAGCAGTACTTC. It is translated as CASSLLGEYEQYF.

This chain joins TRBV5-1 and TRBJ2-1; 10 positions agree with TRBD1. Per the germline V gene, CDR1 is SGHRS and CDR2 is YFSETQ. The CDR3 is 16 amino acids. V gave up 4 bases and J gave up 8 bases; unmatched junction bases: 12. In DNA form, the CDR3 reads TGCGCCAGCAGCATGCAGGGGACAGGGGTTAATTATGAGCAGTTCTTC. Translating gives CASSMQGTGVNYEQFF.

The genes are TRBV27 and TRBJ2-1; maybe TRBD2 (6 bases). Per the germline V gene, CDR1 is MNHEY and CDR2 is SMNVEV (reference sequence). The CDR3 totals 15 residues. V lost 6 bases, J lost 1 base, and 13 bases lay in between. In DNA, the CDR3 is TGTGCCAGCAGGAGCTTGGGGGGATCCTACAATGAGCAGTTCTTC. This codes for CASRSLGGSYNEQFF.

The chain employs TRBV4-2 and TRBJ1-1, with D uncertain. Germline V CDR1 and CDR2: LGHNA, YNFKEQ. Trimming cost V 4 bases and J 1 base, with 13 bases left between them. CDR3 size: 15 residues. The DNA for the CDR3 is TGTGCCAGCAGCCTTCGGGTGGAGGGGAACACTGAAGCTTTCTTT. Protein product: CASSLRVEGNTEAFF.

CDR3 in amino acids: CASSYQGGNQPQHF. The CDR3 nucleotides are TGTGCCAGCAGTTATCAGGGTGGCAATCAGCCCCAGCATTTT. The chain couples TRBV6-6 to TRBJ1-5, with a weak D call TRBD1 (5 bases). The CDR3 runs 14 residues. Trimming removed 3 bases at V and 2 bases at J, with 8 bases between. Germline loops: CDR1 MNHNY, CDR2 SVGAGI (reference sequence).

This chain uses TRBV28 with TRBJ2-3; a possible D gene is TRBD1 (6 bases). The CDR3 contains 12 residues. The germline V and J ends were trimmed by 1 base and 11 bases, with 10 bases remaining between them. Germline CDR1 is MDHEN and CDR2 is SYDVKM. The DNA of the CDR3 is TGTGCCAGCAGTTTATTGACAGGCCTGCAGTATTTT. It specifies CASSLLTGLQYF.

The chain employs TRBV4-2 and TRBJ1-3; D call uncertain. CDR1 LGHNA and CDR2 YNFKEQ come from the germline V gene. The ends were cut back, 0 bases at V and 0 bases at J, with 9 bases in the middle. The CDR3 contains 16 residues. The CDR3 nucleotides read TGTGCCAGCAGCCAAGATGCGGGTCCCTCTGGAAACACCATATATTTT. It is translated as CASSQDAGPSGNTIYF.